Presented here are 31 T cell receptor beta chains from one specimen sequenced in a study of regulatory T cells in long-lasting Graves disease. This sample's time point: persistent/refractory GD, antithyroid drugs over 5 years with positive TRAb. Scientists built the TCR library using RNA that was extracted from PBMCs. iRepertoire HTBI primers and Arm-PCR of CDR3 regions built TCR beta libraries. A single record per CDR3 protein comes from TCRdb applying MiXCR to the multiplex PCR reads. This table holds about 470,000 distinct CDR3 sequences, roughly 20% found once. Sequenced material: peripheral blood mononuclear cells (PBMCs), taken when the disease was refractory, from a patient treated with antithyroid drugs. The receptors derive from a female donor with Graves disease.

This clonotype has at least ten counts. The rearrangement joins TRBV20-1 to TRBJ1-5; 8 bases map to TRBD1. J was trimmed by 2 bases and V by 0 bases; bases with no gene match: 6. The length of the CDR3 is 16 residues. Germline assignment: CDR1 DFQATT and CDR2 SNEGSKA (reference sequence). The CDR3 loop is CSARDQDRVGNQPQHF. The CDR3 region has the DNA TGCAGTGCTAGAGATCAGGACAGGGTGGGCAATCAGCCCCAGCATTTT.

At least ten counts were recorded for this clonotype. The CDR3 sequence is CASSFPTAQDYGYTF. The CDR3 nucleotides are TGTGCCAGCAGCTTTCCGACCGCCCAGGACTATGGCTACACCTTC. This chain connects TRBV5-5 to TRBJ1-2, with D unresolved. Deletions cut 2 bases from V and 3 bases from J, with 14 bases between. The CDR3 covers 15 residues. Germline V gives CDR1 SGHKS, CDR2 YYEKEE (reference sequence).

This clonotype has only a few counts. The J gene is TRBJ2-5, the V gene TRBV5-5; D gene unclear. CDR3 length: 14 amino acids. Germline CDR1 and CDR2: SGHKS and YYEKEE (reference sequence). The V and J ends lost 0 bases and 5 bases respectively, with 11 bases between them. In nucleotides, the CDR3 is TGTGCCAGCAGCTTGGTTCGTGTTTTGGAGACCCAGTACTTC. It translates to CASSLVRVLETQYF.

This clonotype was counted many times. The chain links TRBV20-1 to TRBJ2-7; TRBD1 matches at 8 bases. In germline, CDR1 is DFQATT, CDR2 SNEGSKA (reference sequence). This CDR3 spans 14 amino acids. The V segment lost 5 bases and the J segment 3 bases; nucleotides outside the gene matches: 9. CDR3 DNA sequence: TGCAGTGCTCGAGGACAGGGTTTGAACTACGAGCAGTACTTC. This codes for CSARGQGLNYEQYF.

About this clonotype itself: The germline gene is not matched at one end of the junction; a read error may be the cause. The chain has TRBV6-5 and TRBJ2-2, with a possible D match to TRBD2 (5 bases). Germline values: CDR1 MNHEY, CDR2 SVGAGI. CDR3 length: 18 amino acids. The CDR3 DNA follows: TGTGCCAGCAGTTACTCGTCTAGCTCTGTTGTTCACACCGGGGAGTTGTTTTTT. This sequence encodes CASSYSSSSVVHTGELFF.

The sample holds many counts of this clonotype. The chain links TRBV6-1 to TRBJ1-2; 7 bases fit TRBD1. Germline loops: CDR1 MNHNS, CDR2 SASEGT. The CDR3 consists of 13 residues. V lost 4 bases to trimming and J lost 3 bases; unmatched junction nucleotides: 2. The DNA for the CDR3 is TGTGCCAGCAGTGCCACAGGGGACTATGGCTACACCTTC. Protein sequence: CASSATGDYGYTF.

About this clonotype: A much more abundant neighbour one base away suggests this may be a read error. The genes are TRBV28 and TRBJ2-4; D unclear. Germline V gene lookup returns CDR1 MDHEN and CDR2 SYDVKM. The CDR3 is 15 amino acids. The germline V and J ends were trimmed by 3 bases and 1 base, with 10 bases remaining between them. CDR3 amino acids: CASSFSVGAKNIQYF. The CDR3 coding sequence is TGTGCCAGCAGTTTCTCGGTCGGGGCCAAAAACATTCAGTACTTC.

This clonotype was detected a few times. V usage is TRBV28 and J usage is TRBJ2-5; 8 bases match TRBD1. The CDR3 totals 15 residues. Germline CDR1 reads MDHEN; CDR2 reads SYDVKM. V lost 2 bases, J lost 5 bases, and 7 bases stayed unmatched. The CDR3 spells CASSLEGRGQETQYF. The CDR3 nucleotides are TGTGCCAGCAGTTTAGAGGGCAGGGGGCAGGAGACCCAGTACTTC.

V gene TRBV30 combines with J gene TRBJ1-2, with D maybe TRBD1 (6 bases). This CDR3 has 16 amino acids. Trimming removed 1 base at V and 4 bases at J, with 19 bases between. Germline V gives CDR1 GTSNPN, CDR2 SVGIG (reference sequence). CDR3 sequence (DNA): TGTGCCTGGAGTGGGAGGAACAGGGCCCGGCGCTATGGCTACACCTTC. Encoded protein: CAWSGRNRARRYGYTF.

The chain uses TRBV4-2 and TRBJ1-1; 7 nucleotides match TRBD1. CDR1 and CDR2 (germline): LGHNA, YNFKEQ. V trimming: 1 base; J trimming: 2 bases; junction bases outside the gene matches: 1. The CDR3 is 14 residues long. The CDR3 DNA reads TGTGCCAGCAGCCAAGGGGACAGCAACACTGAAGCTTTCTTT. This codes for CASSQGDSNTEAFF.

This clonotype was seen a few times. V gene TRBV11-2 combines with J gene TRBJ2-3, with a possible D match to TRBD2 (6 bases). This CDR3 has 14 amino acids. V was clipped by 5 bases and J by 6 bases, with 15 bases between them. Germline CDR1 reads SGHAT; CDR2 reads FQNNGV. This CDR3 reads CASSLGLPRDTQYF. The CDR3 coding sequence is TGTGCCAGCAGCCTTGGACTACCTCGGGATACGCAGTATTTT.

The table lists this clonotype with many counts. This chain uses TRBV29-1 with TRBJ2-7; D possibly corresponds to TRBD2 (5 bases). The CDR3 has 13 amino acids. Deletions cut 4 bases from V and 3 bases from J, with 13 bases between. Looked up from germline, CDR1 is SQVTM and CDR2 is ANQGSEA. The CDR3 nucleotides read TGCAGCGTTGTGCGGAACGGAGGCTACGAGCAGTACTTC. Protein: CSVVRNGGYEQYF.

This clonotype was seen a handful of times. The rearrangement links TRBV18 to TRBJ2-2, with TRBD1 as a possible D gene (5 bases). Germline lookup yields CDR1 KGHSH and CDR2 LQKENI. The CDR3 extends over 16 amino acids. V dropped 0 bases and J dropped 2 bases, with 10 bases sitting between them. Here the CDR3 DNA reads TGTGCCAGCTCACCACCTTCCAGGGCCAACACCGGGGAGCTGTTTTTT. Translating it yields CASSPPSRANTGELFF. Full variable domain (outside the CDR3, taken from reference TRBV18 and TRBJ2-2): NAGVMQNPRHLVRRRGQEARLRCSPMKGHSHVYWYRQLPEEGLKFMVYLQKENIIDESGMPKERFSAEFPKEGPSILRIQQVVRGDSAAYFCASSPPSRANTGELFFGEGSRLTVL.

This chain links TRBV18 with TRBJ1-2, with 7 bases fitting TRBD1. Looked up from germline, CDR1 is KGHSH and CDR2 is LQKENI. The CDR3 length is 15 residues. Trimming at V came to 4 bases and at J to 2 bases, leaving 7 bases not matched to a gene. CDR3: CASSHGQVGNYGYTF. CDR3 coding DNA: TGTGCCAGCTCACACGGACAGGTGGGGAACTATGGCTACACCTTC.

The rearrangement joins TRBV29-1 to TRBJ1-2, with 9 bases identical to TRBD1. The CDR3 runs to 12 residues. Germline assignment: CDR1 SQVTM and CDR2 ANQGSEA. With V trimmed by 3 bases and J by 4 bases, 0 bases remained unmatched. The chain's CDR3 is CSVEGQGYGYTF. The CDR3 DNA is TGCAGCGTTGAGGGACAGGGCTATGGCTACACCTTC. Filled out from reference TRBV29-1 and TRBJ1-2, the complete variable domain reads SAVISQKPSRDICQRGTSLTIQCQVDSQVTMMFWYRQQPGQSLTLIATANQGSEATYESGFVIDKFPISRPNLTFSTLTVSNMSPEDSSIYLCSVEGQGYGYTFGSGTRLTVV.

This clonotype was counted between two and nine times. In nucleotides, the CDR3 is TGTGCCAGCAGCCAAGCAACAGGGAGGACTGAAGCTTTCTTT. It codes for CASSQATGRTEAFF. The chain combines TRBV4-2 with TRBJ1-1; perhaps TRBD1 as D (6 bases). This CDR3 is 14 amino acids long. Germline lookup yields CDR1 LGHNA and CDR2 YNFKEQ. Trimming took off 1 base at V and 5 bases at J, with 11 bases between the two ends.

The chain has TRBV6-1 and TRBJ1-2; D not certain. The CDR3 length is 15 residues. Trimming cost V 8 bases and J 2 bases, with 18 bases left between them. Looked up from germline, CDR1 is MNHNS and CDR2 is SASEGT. In DNA form, the CDR3 reads TGTGCCAGCGTTAGAGACGGCCGGGGAAACTATGGCTACACCTTC. Amino acids: CASVRDGRGNYGYTF.

There are many counts of this clonotype. The chain recombines TRBV6-1 with TRBJ1-5; D remains ambiguous. From germline, CDR1 is MNHNS and CDR2 SASEGT. The V end was cut by 8 bases, the J end by 0 bases, with 14 bases between. The CDR3 is 15 amino acids. The CDR3 reads CASEQTIYSNQPQHF. The CDR3 bases are TGTGCCAGCGAACAGACAATTTATAGCAATCAGCCCCAGCATTTT.

This clonotype came up a few times. V usage is TRBV7-9 and J usage is TRBJ1-2, with 9 bases lining up with TRBD1. This CDR3 comprises 15 residues. Germline trimming cut 2 bases from V and 6 bases from J; bases unmatched to any gene: 7. Germline loops: CDR1 SEHNR, CDR2 FQNEAQ (reference sequence). Here the CDR3 DNA reads TGTGCCAGCAGCTTACCCGGACAGGGGATTGATGGCTACACCTTC. Translating it yields CASSLPGQGIDGYTF.

The CDR3 loop reads CASSHQYQETQYF. The DNA for the CDR3 is TGCGCCAGCAGCCACCAGTACCAAGAGACCCAGTACTTC. The V call is TRBV4-3, the J call TRBJ2-5, with no clear D. Germline-derived CDR1 and CDR2 are LGHNA and YSLEER. V gave up 3 bases and J gave up 0 bases, with 5 bases separating them. The CDR3 runs to 13 residues.

This clonotype was recorded many times. V and J are TRBV20-1 and TRBJ2-7; D is perhaps TRBD2 (6 bases). The CDR3 totals 13 residues. The V gene's germline CDR1 is DFQATT and CDR2 SNEGSKA (reference sequence). The germline V and J ends were trimmed by 6 bases and 4 bases, with 16 bases remaining between them. The CDR3 here is CSAIATSIYEQYF. The CDR3 nucleotides read TGCAGTGCCATAGCCACTAGCATTTACGAGCAGTACTTC.

This clonotype occurred many times. The chain joins TRBV6-5 to TRBJ2-7; no clear D. Germline assignment: CDR1 MNHEY and CDR2 SVGAGI. The CDR3 spans 15 residues. V lost 2 bases and J 0 bases, leaving 11 bases between the germline ends. CDR3 sequence reads: CASSYGVVGSYEQYF. The CDR3 nucleotides read TGTGCCAGCAGTTACGGGGTCGTCGGCTCCTACGAGCAGTACTTC.

Regarding this clonotype: The junction and the germline gene differ at one end; a read error may be behind it. V gene TRBV5-1 combines with J gene TRBJ2-3; weak D call: TRBD2 (6 bases). The CDR3 contains 15 residues. In germline, CDR1 is SGHRS, CDR2 YFSETQ. The CDR3 loop is CATSPPGGSTDTQYF. As DNA, the CDR3 is TGCGCCACCAGCCCCCCCGGGGGAAGCACAGATACGCAGTATTTT.

This clonotype has more than one count but fewer than ten. The chain is built from TRBV5-1 and TRBJ1-4; the D gene is possibly TRBD1 (5 bases). Trimming left V 4 bases short and J 3 bases short, with 13 bases between. Germline lookup yields CDR1 SGHRS and CDR2 YFSETQ. The CDR3 runs to 15 residues. As DNA, the CDR3 is TGCGCCAGCAGCATATGGCCGGGACCTAATGAAAAACTGTTTTTT. Its translation: CASSIWPGPNEKLFF.

This clonotype was seen more than once but under ten times. The J gene is TRBJ2-5, the V gene TRBV20-1; 15 nucleotides match TRBD2. Per the germline V gene, CDR1 is DFQATT and CDR2 is SNEGSKA (reference sequence). This CDR3 has 17 residues. The V segment lost 0 bases and the J segment 4 bases; nucleotides outside the gene matches: 6. The CDR3 spells CSARDLGLAGGTETQYF. The CDR3, as DNA: TGCAGTGCTAGAGATCTCGGACTAGCGGGAGGGACAGAGACCCAGTACTTC.

This clonotype came up many times. V gene TRBV28 combines with J gene TRBJ1-2; D is perhaps TRBD1 (5 bases). Germline assignment: CDR1 MDHEN and CDR2 SYDVKM. V lost 1 base to trimming and J lost 5 bases, with 11 bases between them. The CDR3 contains 14 residues. CDR3 protein: CASSLSGGGYGYTF. CDR3 nucleotide sequence: TGTGCCAGCAGTTTATCGGGGGGAGGTTATGGCTACACCTTC.

This clonotype was counted between two and nine times. V is TRBV18 and J is TRBJ1-3; D is possibly TRBD1 (6 bases). Germline assignment: CDR1 KGHSH and CDR2 LQKENI. The CDR3 runs 14 residues. Trimming pared 5 bases from V and 0 bases from J, leaving 8 bases between. The DNA for the CDR3 is TGTGCCAGCTCAGACAGGCGCTCTGGAAACACCATATATTTT. Residues: CASSDRRSGNTIYF.

This clonotype appeared a single time. V is TRBV29-1 and J is TRBJ2-1, with D perhaps assigned TRBD1 or TRBD2 (5 bases each). Germline V gene sequence: CDR1 SQVTM, CDR2 ANQGSEA. The V end lost 7 bases, the J end lost 7 bases, and 20 bases lay between the germline ends. This CDR3 region has 14 residues. The CDR3 loop reads CSAEEGELRNEQFF. CDR3 DNA: TGCAGCGCCGAGGAAGGGGAGTTAAGGAATGAGCAGTTCTTC.

This clonotype was detected a few times. The J gene is TRBJ2-5, the V gene TRBV20-1; D remains ambiguous. The germline V gene has CDR1 DFQATT and CDR2 SNEGSKA (reference sequence). This CDR3 has 11 amino acids. The V end lost 5 bases, the J end lost 4 bases, and 8 bases lay between the germline ends. CDR3 coding DNA: TGCAGTGCTCTAAGGGTAGAGACCCAGTACTTC. Translation: CSALRVETQYF.

CDR3 region: CASSTSNGMSSYEQYF. As DNA, the CDR3 is TGTGCCAGTAGTACCAGTAACGGGATGAGCTCCTACGAGCAGTACTTC. The chain couples TRBV19 to TRBJ2-7, with a tentative D call TRBD2 (5 bases). The CDR3 sequence is 16 residues long. Germline V gene sequence: CDR1 LNHDA, CDR2 SQIVND (reference sequence). The V end was cut by 4 bases, the J end by 0 bases, with 16 bases between.

This clonotype occurred many times. The V gene is TRBV13, the J gene TRBJ2-7; D remains unclear. This CDR3 is 13 amino acids long. Per the germline V gene, CDR1 is PRHDT and CDR2 is FYEKMQ (reference sequence). Trimming shortened V by 4 bases and J by 2 bases, and 9 bases separated the two germline ends. The CDR3 reads CASSSEFPYEQYF. In nucleotides, the CDR3 is TGTGCCAGCAGCTCCGAGTTCCCCTACGAGCAGTACTTC.